Listed below are T cell receptor beta chains from one sample, sequenced in a study of T cell repertoires in urothelial bladder cancer. The method was immunoSEQ multiplex PCR; TCRdb's version includes in-frame clones alone and lacks a portion of them. The sample shows approximately 9,000 clones, 50% to 75% of them seen only once. Sequenced material: tumor-infiltrating cells from bladder cancer. Source of these receptors: a human donor with urothelial carcinoma. The CDR3 runs from the conserved cysteine through the conserved F or W. The D gene is left open where the match is weak. Some rows have no size entry. The others give once, few or many, or a class for an expanded clone.

j_call,clone_size,v_call,d_call,cdr3_aa,cdr3_nt
TRBJ1-2,few,TRBV9,.,CASSGSGALSNYGYTF,TGTGCCAGCAGCGGATCCGGGGCCCTTTCTAACTATGGCTACACCTTC
TRBJ1-2,.,TRBV20-1,.,CSARDKYTF,TGCAGTGCTAGAGATAAGTACACCTTC
TRBJ2-2,large,TRBV11-2,.,CASSLAEAVELFF,TGTGCCAGCAGCTTGGCCGAAGCGGTGGAGCTGTTTTTT
TRBJ2-3,.,TRBV7-2,.,CASSFRTDTQYF,TGTGCCAGCAGCTTCCGCACAGATACGCAGTATTTT
TRBJ2-3,.,TRBV5-4,TRBD1,CASSTPRQGPTDTQYF,TGTGCCAGCAGCACCCCTAGACAGGGGCCCACAGATACGCAGTATTTT
TRBJ2-7,medium-sized,TRBV7-8,.,CASSWGLDSYEQYF,TGTGCCAGCAGCTGGGGCCTAGACTCCTACGAGCAGTACTTC
TRBJ1-6,.,TRBV10-2,.,CASSFQGNSPLHF,TGCGCCAGTTCTTTTCAGGGCAATTCACCCCTCCACTTT
TRBJ1-1,.,TRBV6-6,.,CASSYSRLSEAFF,TGTGCCAGCAGTTACTCTCGGCTGTCTGAAGCTTTCTTT
TRBJ1-4,once,TRBV6-6,.,CASSYGGSNEKLFF,TGTGCCAGCAGTTACGGGGGTTCTAATGAAAAACTGTTTTTT
TRBJ2-7,.,TRBV18,.,CASSRRVGQVEQYF,TGTGCCAGCTCACGCCGGGTTGGGCAGGTCGAGCAGTACTTC
TRBJ2-1,few,TRBV5-4,TRBD2,CASSPRLAGGLNEQFF,TGTGCCAGCAGCCCCCGACTAGCGGGGGGTCTTAATGAGCAGTTCTTC
TRBJ1-3,.,TRBV11-3,TRBD1,CASSTGQASSGNTIYF,TGTGCCAGCAGCACCGGACAGGCGAGCTCTGGAAACACCATATATTTT
TRBJ2-3,.,TRBV9,TRBD2,CASSVVGGGASADTQYF,TGTGCCAGCAGCGTAGTCGGCGGGGGGGCCTCGGCGGATACGCAGTATTTT
TRBJ1-5,.,TRBV28,.,CASSPLNSLHQPQHF,TGTGCCAGCAGTCCCCTGAACAGCTTACATCAGCCCCAGCATTTT
TRBJ2-7,.,TRBV2,.,CASSEIQGLDYEQYF,TGTGCCAGCAGTGAAATACAGGGCCTTGACTACGAGCAGTACTTC
TRBJ2-3,.,TRBV19,TRBD2,CASSTSDGGSTDTQYF,TGTGCCAGTAGTACCTCTGACGGGGGGAGCACAGATACGCAGTATTTT
TRBJ1-5,.,TRBV6-5,TRBD1,CASSSTGAINQPQHF,TGTGCCAGCAGCTCGACAGGGGCCATCAATCAGCCCCAGCATTTT
TRBJ2-6,.,TRBV4-3,.,CASSQELAGANVLTF,TGCGCCAGCAGCCAAGAACTAGCTGGGGCCAACGTCCTGACTTTC
TRBJ1-4,.,TRBV18,.,CASSPRGRGIEKLFF,TGTGCCAGCTCACCGCGGGGCAGGGGAATCGAAAAACTGTTTTTT
TRBJ1-4,.,TRBV18,.,CASSANIDFNEKLFF,TGTGCCAGCTCAGCCAACATCGATTTTAATGAAAAACTGTTTTTT
TRBJ2-2,.,TRBV5-1,TRBD2,CASSVWTSGGPNTGELFF,TGCGCCAGCAGCGTATGGACTAGCGGGGGACCGAACACCGGGGAGCTGTTTTTT
TRBJ2-3,.,TRBV9,.,CASSVGGGLTDTQYF,TGTGCCAGCAGCGTAGGGGGGGGCCTCACAGATACGCAGTATTTT
TRBJ2-3,few,TRBV2,.,CASSVRDTQYF,TGTGCCAGCAGTGTCCGGGATACGCAGTATTTT
TRBJ1-1,few,TRBV5-6,TRBD1,CASSFGTDTEAFF,TGTGCCAGCAGCTTCGGGACAGACACTGAAGCTTTCTTT
TRBJ1-1,.,TRBV5-1,.,CASSLGGNLETEAFF,TGCGCCAGCAGCTTGGGAGGAAACTTGGAAACTGAAGCTTTCTTT
TRBJ1-3,.,TRBV11-2,.,CASSLLVTGTIYF,TGTGCCAGCAGCCTCCTGGTTACAGGGACCATATATTTT
TRBJ2-1,.,TRBV30,.,CAWGRIYNEQFF,TGTGCCTGGGGACGGATATACAATGAGCAGTTCTTC
TRBJ2-7,.,TRBV7-6,TRBD2,CASSLGGGTYEQYF,TGTGCCAGCAGCCTGGGCGGGGGAACCTACGAGCAGTACTTC
TRBJ2-7,.,TRBV13,.,CASSSKRTDTYEQYF,TGTGCCAGCAGCTCTAAAAGGACAGATACCTACGAGCAGTACTTC
TRBJ1-3,once,TRBV4-3,.,CASSQESRSPSGNTIYF,TGCGCCAGCAGCCAAGAGAGTAGGTCACCATCTGGAAACACCATATATTTT
TRBJ2-4,.,TRBV5-6,TRBD1,CASSYRDSLGNIQYF,TGTGCCAGCAGCTACCGGGACAGCCTGGGAAACATTCAGTACTTC
TRBJ1-2,.,TRBV7-8,TRBD1,CASSLASTGRGGYTF,TGTGCCAGCAGCTTAGCGTCGACAGGGAGAGGTGGCTACACCTTC
TRBJ2-1,.,TRBV15,.,CATSRDGDRKTNEQFF,TGTGCCACCAGCAGAGATGGAGACAGGAAAACTAATGAGCAGTTCTTC